These 19 T cell receptor beta chains share one sample of origin, sequenced in a study of cytomegalovirus exposure and HLA in healthy donors. 13 Jbeta primers and 60 Vbeta primers were used for the PCR. Repertoires were generated with immunoSEQ multiplex PCR, while TCRdb's copy carries only in-frame clones and drops some. The sample includes fewer than 140,000 clones, more than 65% of them seen just once. The material sequenced was PBMCs. The receptors derive from a boy aged 5-17 years in good health and CMV-seronegative.

V gene TRBV30 combines with J gene TRBJ2-3; maybe TRBD2 (6 bases). The germline V gene encodes CDR1 GTSNPN and CDR2 SVGIG (reference sequence). Trimming removed 3 bases from V and 3 bases from J, with 7 bases in between. CDR3 size: 12 residues. The CDR3, as DNA: TGTGCCTGGAGCGGGGGTACAGATACGCAGTATTTT. Encoded protein: CAWSGGTDTQYF.

The chain has TRBV10-3 and TRBJ1-6; a weak D match, TRBD1 (6 bases). Trimming took off 10 bases at V and 8 bases at J, with 21 bases between the two ends. From germline, CDR1 is ENHRY and CDR2 SYGVKD. The CDR3 sequence is 15 residues long. The CDR3 reads CATHSQGGGDSPLHF. The CDR3 DNA follows: TGTGCCACCCATTCTCAGGGAGGGGGGGATTCACCCCTCCACTTT.

The chain links TRBV5-1 to TRBJ2-1; unclear D gene. Per germline, CDR1 SGHRS and CDR2 YFSETQ. V lost 6 bases to trimming and J lost 0 bases, with 13 bases between them. The CDR3 covers 15 residues. CDR3 sequence: CASKDQDSSYNEQFF. The CDR3 nucleotides are TGCGCCAGCAAGGATCAGGATAGCTCCTACAATGAGCAGTTCTTC. Full variable domain (outside the CDR3, taken from reference TRBV5-1 and TRBJ2-1): KAGVTQTPRYLIKTRGQQVTLSCSPISGHRSVSWYQQTPGQGLQFLFEYFSETQRNKGNFPGRFSGRQFSNSRSEMNVSTLELGDSALYLCASKDQDSSYNEQFFGPGTRLTVL.

The rearrangement uses TRBV28 and TRBJ1-1; D not certain. Trimming cost V 7 bases and J 4 bases, with 16 bases left between them. The CDR3 spans 14 residues. The germline V gene encodes CDR1 MDHEN and CDR2 SYDVKM. In DNA, the CDR3 is TGTGCCAGCAAGTTGACCCGGTGGGCCACTGAAGCTTTCTTT. It yields the protein CASKLTRWATEAFF.

This clone was observed once. This rearrangement joins TRBV28 to TRBJ1-4, with 9 bases aligning to TRBD1. V shed 7 bases, J shed 2 bases, and the junction held 11 bases outside the gene matches. The CDR3 contains 17 residues. Germline V gives CDR1 MDHEN, CDR2 SYDVKM. The CDR3 spells CASTLSRTGVTNEKLFF. The CDR3 nucleotides read TGTGCCAGCACCCTCTCCCGGACAGGGGTGACTAATGAAAAACTGTTTTTT.

The J gene is TRBJ1-1, the V gene TRBV5-8, with D unclear. Per the germline V gene, CDR1 is SGHTS and CDR2 is YDEGEE. The CDR3 loop spans 18 amino acids. The V end was cut by 0 bases, the J end by 3 bases, with 21 bases between. The CDR3: CASSLADWEISGHTEAFF. CDR3 in DNA: TGTGCCAGCAGCTTGGCCGACTGGGAGATAAGTGGCCACACTGAAGCTTTCTTT.

This clone was counted once. The gene calls are TRBV2 and TRBJ1-6, with 8 nucleotides matching TRBD1. The CDR3 runs to 14 residues. V trimming: 6 bases; J trimming: 14 bases; junction bases outside the gene matches: 12. Germline V gives CDR1 SNHLY, CDR2 FYNNEI. Here the CDR3 DNA reads TGTGCCAGCAGGAACGACAGGGGCCCCGCGACCCTCCACTTT. Translation: CASRNDRGPATLHF. The entire variable domain, with the rest obtained from reference TRBV2 and TRBJ1-6, is as follows: EPEVTQTPSHQVTQMGQEVILRCVPISNHLYFYWYRQILGQKVEFLVSFYNNEISEKSEIFDDQFSVERPDGSNFTLKIRSTKLEDSAMYFCASRNDRGPATLHFGNGTRLTVT.

This clone was counted a few times. The CDR3 spells CASSLVITAATGELFF. The CDR3 DNA sequence: TGTGCCAGCAGCTTAGTTATTACGGCGGCCACCGGGGAGCTGTTTTTT. The gene calls are TRBV11-3 and TRBJ2-2; D uncertain. CDR1 SGHNT and CDR2 YENEEA come from the germline V gene. The CDR3 runs to 16 residues. Deletions cut 1 base from V and 4 bases from J, with 13 bases between.

The chain joins TRBV7-2 to TRBJ1-5; D call uncertain. V was cut by 5 bases and J by 5 bases, with 16 bases left in between. The CDR3 sequence is 15 residues long. The germline CDR1 and CDR2 sequences are SGHTA and FQGNSA. CDR3 in DNA: TGTGCCAGCAGCAAGACCACGGCGGGATATCAGCCCCAGCATTTT. Amino acids: CASSKTTAGYQPQHF.

The V gene is TRBV28, the J gene TRBJ1-1; no definite D call. Trimming took 3 bases from V and 1 from J, leaving 9 bases between them. The CDR3 extends over 14 amino acids. Germline V gene data show CDR1 as MDHEN and CDR2 as SYDVKM. The CDR3 DNA sequence: TGTGCCAGCAGTTTGATTCCAGGGAACACTGAAGCTTTCTTT. This sequence encodes CASSLIPGNTEAFF. The whole variable domain, remainder taken from reference TRBV28 and TRBJ1-1, is DVKVTQSSRYLVKRTGEKVFLECVQDMDHENMFWYRQDPGLGLRLIYFSYDVKMKEKGDIPEGYSVSREKKERFSLILESASTNQTSMYLCASSLIPGNTEAFFGQGTRLTVV.

Only one count was recorded for this clone. The chain couples TRBV5-6 to TRBJ1-3; perhaps TRBD1 as D (6 bases). CDR1 and CDR2 from the germline V gene are SGHDT and YYEEEE. CDR3 length equals 18 residues. Trimming stripped 0 bases from V and 0 bases from J, with 16 bases between. CDR3 sequence reads: CASSLVYGTSSSGNTIYF. CDR3 sequence (DNA): TGTGCCAGCAGCTTGGTTTATGGGACATCAAGCTCTGGAAACACCATATATTTT. Supplemented by reference TRBV5-6 and TRBJ1-3, the full variable domain reads DAGVTQSPTHLIKTRGQQVTLRCSPKSGHDTVSWYQQALGQGPQFIFQYYEEEERQRGNFPDRFSGHQFPNYSSELNVNALLLGDSALYLCASSLVYGTSSSGNTIYFGEGSWLTVV.

The genes are TRBV6-5 and TRBJ1-2, with 10 bases aligning to TRBD1. Per the germline V gene, CDR1 is MNHEY and CDR2 is SVGAGI. V was pared by 5 bases and J by 2 bases, with 5 bases of the junction left unmatched. This CDR3 has 15 residues. CDR3 nucleotides: TGTGCCAGCAGTGGGACAGGGGTCTTCAACTATGGCTACACCTTC. This gives the protein CASSGTGVFNYGYTF.

The rearrangement links TRBV27 to TRBJ1-2; 10 nucleotides match TRBD1. The CDR3 has 15 residues. Trimming at V came to 4 bases and at J to 1 base, leaving 3 bases not matched to a gene. Germline CDR1 reads MNHEY; CDR2 reads SMNVEV (reference sequence). CDR3 protein: CASSYGQGVNYGYTF. CDR3 sequence (DNA): TGTGCCAGCAGTTACGGACAGGGGGTTAACTATGGCTACACCTTC.

This clone was seen once. The V call is TRBV19, the J call TRBJ1-5; D is unresolved. CDR3 length: 12 amino acids. Germline V CDR1 and CDR2: LNHDA, SQIVND (reference sequence). V was cut by 4 bases and J by 9 bases, with 10 bases left in between. As DNA, the CDR3 is TGTGCCAGTAGTAATTTGGGCCGGCCCCAGCATTTT. This encodes CASSNLGRPQHF.

The chain employs TRBV5-1 and TRBJ2-3, with TRBD1 matching over 8 bases. The J segment lost 5 bases and the V segment lost 0 bases, leaving 5 bases of the junction unmatched. Germline V gives CDR1 SGHRS, CDR2 YFSETQ. The length of the CDR3 is 15 residues. CDR3 in DNA: TGCGCCAGCAGCTTGGCAGGACAGGGAGGAGATACGCAGTATTTT. Its translation is CASSLAGQGGDTQYF.

This rearrangement joins TRBV10-3 to TRBJ1-6; possibly TRBD1 for D (5 bases). V gave up 0 bases and J gave up 8 bases, with 11 bases separating them. This CDR3 has 15 amino acids. Germline assignment: CDR1 ENHRY and CDR2 SYGVKD. CDR3 sequence (DNA): TGTGCCATCAGTGAGTCATTTTTAGGGGATTCACCCCTCCACTTT. Its protein product is CAISESFLGDSPLHF.

The rearrangement joins TRBV28 to TRBJ1-2; the D gene is possibly TRBD1 (5 bases). There are 13 residues in the CDR3. Germline CDR1 reads MDHEN; CDR2 reads SYDVKM. V lost 7 bases and J lost 8, with 17 bases in between. CDR3 sequence (DNA): TGTGCCAGCACTTTGGGGGGGTCGGGCGGCTACACCTTC. Protein: CASTLGGSGGYTF.

In this sample, this clone turned up a few times. The V and J genes are TRBV6-5 and TRBJ1-6, with 7 bases fitting TRBD1. In germline, CDR1 is MNHEY, CDR2 SVGAGI. The V and J ends lost 7 bases and 7 bases, in that order; junction bases with no gene match: 1. The CDR3 is 12 residues long. CDR3 coding DNA: TGTGCCAGCAACAGGGGAAATTCACCCCTCCACTTT. Encoded protein: CASNRGNSPLHF.

The rearrangement joins TRBV25-1 to TRBJ1-2, with TRBD1 as a possible D gene (5 bases). V dropped 3 bases and J dropped 5 bases, with 13 bases sitting between them. From germline, CDR1 is MGHDK and CDR2 SYGVNS. This CDR3 comprises 14 residues. CDR3 amino acids: CASSDGGSWYGYTF. The CDR3 DNA reads TGTGCCAGCAGTGATGGGGGGTCTTGGTATGGCTACACCTTC.